A single sample is the source of the 24 T cell receptor beta chains below, sequenced in a study of CD8 T cells in Susac syndrome. An input of roughly 0.5 to 1 ug of RNA was subjected to reverse transcription using random hexamers. TCRdb itself ran the immunoSEQ multiplex PCR reads through MiXCR, one entry per CDR3 protein. The sample includes about 180,000 distinct CDR3 sequences, just under 95% of them seen just once. Sequencing was carried out using CD4+ T cells from PBMCs. The receptors here all came from a human donor with Susac syndrome.

The chain recombines TRBV3-1 with TRBJ2-7; the D is unclear. Trimming shortened V by 1 base and J by 0 bases, and 10 bases separated the two germline ends. CDR1 is LGHDT and CDR2 is YNNKEL in the germline V gene (reference sequence). The CDR3 extends over 15 amino acids. The CDR3 DNA reads as TGTGCCAGCAGCCAAGTCCCCGGTAGCTCCTACGAGCAGTACTTC. This gives the protein CASSQVPGSSYEQYF.

The chain is built from TRBV6-1 and TRBJ2-7; D remains unclear. CDR3 length equals 13 residues. CDR1 and CDR2 from the germline V gene are MNHNS and SASEGT. Trimming shortened V by 7 bases and J by 2 bases, and 12 bases separated the two germline ends. The CDR3 DNA is TGTGCCAGCAAATTCAACGGAGCCTACGAGCAGTACTTC. It yields the protein CASKFNGAYEQYF.

The gene calls are TRBV28 and TRBJ1-2, with D uncertain. Trimming removed 8 bases at V and 9 bases at J, with 13 bases between. CDR3 length equals 11 residues. Germline V gene lookup returns CDR1 MDHEN and CDR2 SYDVKM. DNA for the CDR3: TGTGCCAGCCTCTCCTTTAGCAGCTACACCTTC. It is translated as CASLSFSSYTF.

The rearrangement uses TRBV29-1 and TRBJ1-2; D is possibly TRBD1 (6 bases). The CDR3 is 14 residues long. V lost 3 bases and J lost 8, with 19 bases in between. Looked up from germline, CDR1 is SQVTM and CDR2 is ANQGSEA. The CDR3 loop is CSVERGEGAGGYTF. In DNA form, the CDR3 reads TGCAGCGTTGAGAGGGGGGAGGGAGCGGGCGGCTACACCTTC.

CDR3 sequence reads: CASSQDGGEPGNTIYF. The DNA of the CDR3 is TGTGCCAGCAGCCAAGACGGCGGGGAACCTGGAAACACCATATATTTT. The V call is TRBV3-1, the J call TRBJ1-3, with no clear D. The germline V and J ends were trimmed by 0 bases and 2 bases, with 11 bases remaining between them. Germline CDR1 LGHDT, CDR2 YNNKEL (reference sequence). CDR3 length equals 16 residues.

J is TRBJ2-3 and V is TRBV15, with D tentatively TRBD2 (5 bases). The CDR3 runs to 14 residues. Germline CDR1 is LNHNV and CDR2 is YYDKDF (reference sequence). Trimming left V 6 bases short and J 6 bases short, with 16 bases between. CDR3 sequence reads: CATSSLAGLDTQYF. The CDR3 DNA follows: TGTGCCACCAGTTCCCTAGCTGGTTTGGATACGCAGTATTTT.

J is TRBJ2-1 and V is TRBV14; TRBD1 matches 8 bases. The V gene's germline CDR1 is SGHDN and CDR2 FVKESK. The ends lost 2 bases at V and 7 bases at J; junction bases unmatched: 4. The CDR3 runs 14 residues. This chain's CDR3 is CASSQLTGGNEQFF. The CDR3 nucleotides are TGTGCCAGCAGCCAATTAACAGGGGGAAATGAGCAGTTCTTC.

This chain connects TRBV30 to TRBJ2-7; D unresolved. V lost 6 bases, J lost 6 bases, and 18 bases lay in between. The CDR3 spans 13 residues. CDR1 is GTSNPN and CDR2 is SVGIG in the germline V gene (reference sequence). CDR3 coding DNA: TGTGCCTGCAATTGGTGGTCCCGAGGCGAGCAGTACTTC. Amino acid sequence: CACNWWSRGEQYF.

This clonotype has just one count. The rearrangement joins TRBV6-2 or TRBV6-3 to TRBJ2-3; D is unclear. V was trimmed by 6 bases and J by 6 bases, leaving 13 bases between them. Per the germline V gene, CDR1 is MNHEY and CDR2 is SVGEGT. This CDR3 region has 13 residues. CDR3 DNA: TGTGCCAGCAGCCTCACCACAGTGGATACGCAGTATTTT. Amino acids: CASSLTTVDTQYF.

CDR3 residues: CAISESSARGGSQTQYF. In DNA form, the CDR3 reads TGTGCCATCAGTGAGTCGAGTGCCAGGGGTGGCTCGCAGACCCAGTACTTC. J is TRBJ2-5 and V is TRBV10-3; D possibly corresponds to TRBD1 (6 bases). Trimming shortened V by 0 bases and J by 6 bases, and 20 bases separated the two germline ends. The CDR3 spans 17 residues. CDR1 is ENHRY, CDR2 SYGVKD, per germline.

This chain uses TRBV20-1 with TRBJ1-4, with D uncertain. Germline CDR1 and CDR2: DFQATT and SNEGSKA (reference sequence). The CDR3 is made up of 13 amino acids. Trimming took off 6 bases at V and 8 bases at J, with 16 bases between the two ends. The CDR3 bases are TGCAGTGCCCGCCGACTGGTCAACGAAAAACTGTTTTTT. Protein sequence: CSARRLVNEKLFF.

The genes are TRBV2 and TRBJ2-3; 9 bases align to TRBD1. Trimming at V came to 5 bases and at J to 4 bases, leaving 7 bases not matched to a gene. Germline lookup yields CDR1 SNHLY and CDR2 FYNNEI. This CDR3 is built from 15 residues. The CDR3 nucleotides are TGTGCCAGCAGTCAAACAGGGGGCACTTCAGATACGCAGTATTTT. Translating it yields CASSQTGGTSDTQYF.

The rearrangement joins TRBV20-1 to TRBJ1-2; 7 nucleotides agree with TRBD1. The V segment lost 6 bases and the J segment 6 bases; nucleotides outside the gene matches: 10. The germline CDR1 and CDR2 sequences are DFQATT and SNEGSKA (reference sequence). The CDR3 covers 13 residues. The CDR3 nucleotides are TGCAGTGCAACCCGGACAGGATCGAATGGCTACACCTTC. This translates into CSATRTGSNGYTF.

The V call is TRBV23-1, the J call TRBJ2-7; tentative D call: TRBD1 (6 bases). TRBV23-1 counts as an open reading frame of uncertain function. The CDR3 has 16 amino acids. The V end lost 0 bases, the J end lost 2 bases, and 14 bases lay between the germline ends. The CDR3: CASSQSGRGEAYEQYF. DNA of the CDR3: TGCGCCAGCAGTCAATCAGGCAGGGGAGAGGCCTACGAGCAGTACTTC.

The chain employs TRBV20-1 and TRBJ2-3, with a tentative D call TRBD2 (6 bases). This CDR3 region has 14 residues. Germline V gene sequence: CDR1 DFQATT, CDR2 SNEGSKA (reference sequence). The germline V and J ends were trimmed by 6 bases and 0 bases, with 13 bases remaining between them. For the CDR3, the DNA is TGCAGTGCCCGAAGCGGGTATAGCACAGATACGCAGTATTTT. Protein sequence: CSARSGYSTDTQYF.

The CDR3 here is CARPGYSGANVLTF. The CDR3 nucleotides read TGTGCCCGCCCAGGCTATTCTGGGGCCAACGTCCTGACTTTC. The rearrangement joins TRBV21-1 to TRBJ2-6. TRBV21-1 is a pseudogene segment. The CDR3 extends over 14 amino acids.

The chain links TRBV7-9 to TRBJ2-1; 10 nucleotides match TRBD2. The CDR3 extends over 17 amino acids. The ends lost 5 bases at V and 4 bases at J; junction bases unmatched: 11. CDR1 SEHNR and CDR2 FQNEAQ come from the germline V gene (reference sequence). CDR3 residues: CASSPSQGLADYNEQFF. CDR3 nucleotides: TGTGCCAGCAGCCCCTCCCAAGGACTAGCGGATTACAATGAGCAGTTCTTC.

Here the CDR3 reads CASGQGIVNSPLHF. CDR3 DNA: TGTGCCAGCGGACAGGGGATCGTCAATTCACCCCTCCACTTT. The chain couples TRBV25-1 to TRBJ1-6, with 9 nucleotides matching TRBD1. Unmatched junction bases numbered 6, after V lost 8 bases and J lost 7 bases. Germline CDR1 and CDR2: MGHDK and SYGVNS. The CDR3 is made up of 14 amino acids.

This chain joins TRBV11-2 and TRBJ2-7; 11 nucleotides line up with TRBD2. Trimming cost V 5 bases and J 3 bases; bases outside gene matches: 18. Germline V gene data show CDR1 as SGHAT and CDR2 as FQNNGV. CDR3 length equals 19 residues. The CDR3 DNA is TGTGCCAGCAGCCATCACACTAGCGGGAGAGCCATCTTAAACTACGAGCAGTACTTC. Translated, it gives CASSHHTSGRAILNYEQYF.

The chain uses TRBV23-1 and TRBJ2-3; no definite D call. TRBV23-1 is noted as an ORF with a role that remains uncertain. V lost 0 bases to trimming and J lost 0 bases, with 13 bases between them. The CDR3 has 17 amino acids. For the CDR3, the DNA is TGCGCCAGCAGTCAATCAGGGCAGATTGCTAGCACAGATACGCAGTATTTT. It translates to CASSQSGQIASTDTQYF.

This chain links TRBV20-1 with TRBJ2-3, with TRBD2 identical over 9 bases. CDR1 is DFQATT and CDR2 is SNEGSKA in the germline V gene (reference sequence). The CDR3 length is 14 residues. With V trimmed by 3 bases and J by 5 bases, 6 bases remained unmatched. The CDR3 reads CSASGSGSGDTQYF. CDR3 bases: TGCAGTGCTAGTGGTAGCGGGAGCGGAGATACGCAGTATTTT.

The chain links TRBV20-1 to TRBJ2-7, with D maybe TRBD2 (6 bases). The CDR3 contains 13 residues. From germline, CDR1 is DFQATT and CDR2 SNEGSKA (reference sequence). Between the trimmed V and J ends, which lost 7 bases and 0 bases, there was a span of 13 bases. Written as DNA, the CDR3 is TGCAGTGTCATAGATAGCGGCTCCTACGAGCAGTACTTC. Amino acid sequence: CSVIDSGSYEQYF.

The CDR3 spells CASSYSSDYEQYF. In DNA form, the CDR3 reads TGTGCCAGCAGTTACTCGTCGGACTACGAGCAGTACTTC. The gene calls are TRBV6-5 and TRBJ2-7, with no clear D. The CDR3 has 13 residues. Germline V gives CDR1 MNHEY, CDR2 SVGAGI. V lost 0 bases, J lost 3 bases, and 6 bases lay in between.

The V gene is TRBV4-3, the J gene TRBJ2-2, with D possibly TRBD1 on 5 matching bases. The CDR3 contains 14 residues. V lost 6 bases and J lost 1, with 9 bases in between. Germline assignment: CDR1 LGHNA and CDR2 YSLEER. CDR3: CASRGLLNTGELFF. The CDR3 DNA reads as TGCGCCAGCAGGGGGCTCTTGAACACCGGGGAGCTGTTTTTT.